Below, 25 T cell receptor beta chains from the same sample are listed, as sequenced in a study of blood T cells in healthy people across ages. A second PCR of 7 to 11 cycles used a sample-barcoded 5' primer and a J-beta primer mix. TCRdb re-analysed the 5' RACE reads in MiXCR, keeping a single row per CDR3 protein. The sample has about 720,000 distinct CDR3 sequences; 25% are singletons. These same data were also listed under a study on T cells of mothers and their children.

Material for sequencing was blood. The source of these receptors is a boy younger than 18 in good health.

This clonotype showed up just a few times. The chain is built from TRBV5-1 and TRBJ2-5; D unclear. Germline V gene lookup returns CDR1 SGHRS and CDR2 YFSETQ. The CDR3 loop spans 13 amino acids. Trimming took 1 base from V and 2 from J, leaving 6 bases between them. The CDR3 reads CASSLYAQETQYF. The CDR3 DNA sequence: TGCGCCAGCAGCTTGTACGCTCAAGAGACCCAGTACTTC.

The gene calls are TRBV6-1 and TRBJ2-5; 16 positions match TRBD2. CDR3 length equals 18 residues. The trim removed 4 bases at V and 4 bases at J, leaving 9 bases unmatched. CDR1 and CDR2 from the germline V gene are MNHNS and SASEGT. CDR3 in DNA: TGTGCCAGCAGTGTCGGGACTAGCGGGGGGGCCGTAGGAGAGACCCAGTACTTC. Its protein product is CASSVGTSGGAVGETQYF.

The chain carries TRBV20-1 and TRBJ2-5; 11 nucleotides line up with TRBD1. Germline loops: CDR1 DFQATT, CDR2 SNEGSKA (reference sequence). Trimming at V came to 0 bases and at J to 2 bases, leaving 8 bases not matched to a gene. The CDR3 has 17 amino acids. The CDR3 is CSARDWGTGGLQETQYF. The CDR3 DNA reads TGCAGTGCTAGAGATTGGGGGACAGGGGGTCTTCAAGAGACCCAGTACTTC.

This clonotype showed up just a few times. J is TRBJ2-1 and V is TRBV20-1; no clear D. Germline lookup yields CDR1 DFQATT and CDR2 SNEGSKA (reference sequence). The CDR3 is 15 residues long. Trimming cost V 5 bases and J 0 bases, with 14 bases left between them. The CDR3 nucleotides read TGCAGTGCTCATACCCCAAGTAGCTCCTACAATGAGCAGTTCTTC. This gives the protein CSAHTPSSSYNEQFF.

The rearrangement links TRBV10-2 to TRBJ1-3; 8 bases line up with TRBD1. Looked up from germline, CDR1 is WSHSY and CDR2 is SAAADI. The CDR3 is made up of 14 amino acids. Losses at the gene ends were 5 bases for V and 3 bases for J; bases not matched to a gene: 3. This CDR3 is CASSRGQDGNTIYF. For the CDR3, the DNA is TGCGCCAGCAGTAGGGGACAGGATGGAAACACCATATATTTT.

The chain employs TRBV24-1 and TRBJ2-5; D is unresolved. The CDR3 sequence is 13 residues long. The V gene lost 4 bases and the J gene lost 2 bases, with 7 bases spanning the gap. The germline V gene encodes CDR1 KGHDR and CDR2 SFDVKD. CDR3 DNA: TGTGCCACCAGTGAATCTGGGCAAGAGACCCAGTACTTC. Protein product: CATSESGQETQYF.

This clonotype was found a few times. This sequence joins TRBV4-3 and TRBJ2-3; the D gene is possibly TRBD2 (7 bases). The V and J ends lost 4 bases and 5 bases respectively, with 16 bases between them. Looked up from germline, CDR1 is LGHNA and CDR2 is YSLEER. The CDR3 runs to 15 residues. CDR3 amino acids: CASSRARGAGDTQYF. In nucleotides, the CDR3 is TGCGCCAGCAGCCGAGCTCGGGGGGCGGGAGATACGCAGTATTTT.

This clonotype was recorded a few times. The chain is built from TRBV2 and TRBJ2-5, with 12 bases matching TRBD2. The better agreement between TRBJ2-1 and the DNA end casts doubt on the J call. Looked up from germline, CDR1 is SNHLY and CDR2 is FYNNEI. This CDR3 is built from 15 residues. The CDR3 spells CASSAASGGAGEQFF. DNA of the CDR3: TGTGCCAGCAGTGCGGCTAGCGGGGGGGCCGGTGAGCAGTTCTTC.

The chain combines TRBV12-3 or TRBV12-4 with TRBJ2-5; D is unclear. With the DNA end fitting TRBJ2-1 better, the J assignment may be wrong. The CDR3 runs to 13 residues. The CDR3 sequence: CASSLIEINEQFF. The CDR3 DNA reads TGTGCCAGCAGTTTAATTGAGATCAATGAGCAGTTCTTC.

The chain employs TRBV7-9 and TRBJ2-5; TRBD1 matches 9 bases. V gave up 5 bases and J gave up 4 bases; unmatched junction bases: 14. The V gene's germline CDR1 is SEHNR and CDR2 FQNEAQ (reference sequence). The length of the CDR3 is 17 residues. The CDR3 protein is CASSPWQGQGKSETQYF. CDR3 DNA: TGTGCCAGCAGCCCATGGCAGGGACAGGGTAAATCAGAGACCCAGTACTTC.

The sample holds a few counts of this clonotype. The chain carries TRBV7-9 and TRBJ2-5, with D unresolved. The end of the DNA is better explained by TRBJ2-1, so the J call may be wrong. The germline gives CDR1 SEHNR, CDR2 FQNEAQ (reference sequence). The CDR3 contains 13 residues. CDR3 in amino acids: CASSLVVSNEQFF. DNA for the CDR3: TGTGCCAGCAGCTTAGTGGTTTCGAATGAGCAGTTCTTC.

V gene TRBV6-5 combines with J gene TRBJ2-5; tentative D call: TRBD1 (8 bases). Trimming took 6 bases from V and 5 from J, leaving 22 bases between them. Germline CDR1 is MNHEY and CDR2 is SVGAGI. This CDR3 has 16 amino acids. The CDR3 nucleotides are TGTGCCAGCAGCCGAGGGACAGGCCGGGGAGGGGAGACCCAGTACTTC. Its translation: CASSRGTGRGGETQYF.

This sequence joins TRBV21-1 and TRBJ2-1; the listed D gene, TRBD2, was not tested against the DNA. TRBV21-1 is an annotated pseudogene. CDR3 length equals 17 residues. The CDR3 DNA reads TGTGCCAGCAGCAAACTCGGGACTAGCGGGAGATACAATGAGCAGTTCTTC. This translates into CASSKLGTSGRYNEQFF.

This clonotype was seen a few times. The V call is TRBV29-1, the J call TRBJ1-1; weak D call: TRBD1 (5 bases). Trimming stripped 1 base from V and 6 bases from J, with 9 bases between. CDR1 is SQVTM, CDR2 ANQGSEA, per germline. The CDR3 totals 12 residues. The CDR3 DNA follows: TGCAGCGTTGAAGGGTCGGGACCTGAAGCTTTCTTT. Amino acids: CSVEGSGPEAFF.

CDR3 sequence: CASSSGVGTGVYNEQFF. The DNA of the CDR3 is TGCGCCAGCAGCTCGGGAGTTGGGACAGGGGTCTACAATGAGCAGTTCTTC. V and J are TRBV5-1 and TRBJ2-1; 10 bases fit TRBD1. Per the germline V gene, CDR1 is SGHRS and CDR2 is YFSETQ. The CDR3 runs 17 residues. V shed 3 bases, J shed 3 bases, and the junction held 9 bases outside the gene matches.

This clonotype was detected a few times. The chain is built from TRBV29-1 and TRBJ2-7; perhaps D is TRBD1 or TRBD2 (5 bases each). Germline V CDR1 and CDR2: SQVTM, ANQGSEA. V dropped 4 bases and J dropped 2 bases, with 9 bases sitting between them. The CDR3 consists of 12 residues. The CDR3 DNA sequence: TGCAGCGTTGGTTGGGGACCCTACGAGCAGTACTTC. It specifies CSVGWGPYEQYF.

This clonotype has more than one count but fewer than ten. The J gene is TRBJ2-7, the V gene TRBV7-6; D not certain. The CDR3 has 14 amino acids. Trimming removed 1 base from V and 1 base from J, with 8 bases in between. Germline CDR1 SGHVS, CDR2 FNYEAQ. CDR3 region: CASSLGAESYEQYF. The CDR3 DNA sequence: TGTGCCAGCAGCTTAGGGGCAGAGTCCTACGAGCAGTACTTC.

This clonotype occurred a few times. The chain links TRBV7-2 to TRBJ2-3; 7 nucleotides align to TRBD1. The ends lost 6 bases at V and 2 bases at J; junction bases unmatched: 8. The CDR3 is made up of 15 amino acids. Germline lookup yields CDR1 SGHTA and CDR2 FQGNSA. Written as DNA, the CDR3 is TGTGCCAGCAGTTGGGGACAGACAACCACAGATACGCAGTATTTT. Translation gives CASSWGQTTTDTQYF. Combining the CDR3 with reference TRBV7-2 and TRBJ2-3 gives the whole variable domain GAGVSQSPSNKVTEKGKDVELRCDPISGHTALYWYRQSLGQGLEFLIYFQGNSAPDKSGLPSDRFSAERTGGSVSTLTIQRTQQEDSAVYLCASSWGQTTTDTQYFGPGTRLTVL.

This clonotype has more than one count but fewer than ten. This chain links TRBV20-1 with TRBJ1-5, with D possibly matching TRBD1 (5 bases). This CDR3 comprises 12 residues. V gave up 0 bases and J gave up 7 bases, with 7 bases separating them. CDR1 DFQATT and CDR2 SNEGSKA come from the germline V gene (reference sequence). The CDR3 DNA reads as TGCAGTGCTAGAGATTGGGGCCAGCCCCAGCATTTT. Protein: CSARDWGQPQHF.

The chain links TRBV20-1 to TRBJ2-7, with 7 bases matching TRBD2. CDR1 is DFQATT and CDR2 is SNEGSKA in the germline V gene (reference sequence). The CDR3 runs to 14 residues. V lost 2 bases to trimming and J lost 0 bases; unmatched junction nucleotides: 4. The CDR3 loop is CSARRGGGSYEQYF. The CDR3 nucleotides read TGCAGTGCTAGAAGGGGCGGGGGCTCCTACGAGCAGTACTTC.

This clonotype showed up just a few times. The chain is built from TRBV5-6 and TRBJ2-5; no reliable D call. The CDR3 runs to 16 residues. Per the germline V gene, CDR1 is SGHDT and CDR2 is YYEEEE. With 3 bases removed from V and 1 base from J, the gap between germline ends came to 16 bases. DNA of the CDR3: TGTGCCAGCAGCTGGGGTGTTGGGTCCACCCAAGAGACCCAGTACTTC. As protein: CASSWGVGSTQETQYF. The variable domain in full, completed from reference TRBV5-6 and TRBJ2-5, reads DAGVTQSPTHLIKTRGQQVTLRCSPKSGHDTVSWYQQALGQGPQFIFQYYEEEERQRGNFPDRFSGHQFPNYSSELNVNALLLGDSALYLCASSWGVGSTQETQYFGPGTRLLVL.

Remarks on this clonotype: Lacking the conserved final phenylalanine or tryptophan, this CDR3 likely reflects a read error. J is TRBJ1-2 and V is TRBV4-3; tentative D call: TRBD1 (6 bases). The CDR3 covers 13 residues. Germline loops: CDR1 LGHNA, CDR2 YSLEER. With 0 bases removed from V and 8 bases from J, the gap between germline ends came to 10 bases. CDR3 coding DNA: TGCGCCAGCAGCCAAGACAGGGGCTTCGGCTACACCATC. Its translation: CASSQDRGFGYTI.

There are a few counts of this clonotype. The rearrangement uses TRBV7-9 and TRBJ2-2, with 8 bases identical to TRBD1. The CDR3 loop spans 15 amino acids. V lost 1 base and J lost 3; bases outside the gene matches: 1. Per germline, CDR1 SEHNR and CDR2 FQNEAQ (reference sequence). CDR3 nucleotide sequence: TGTGCCAGCAGCTTAGTGACAGGGGACACCGGGGAGCTGTTTTTT. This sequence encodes CASSLVTGDTGELFF.

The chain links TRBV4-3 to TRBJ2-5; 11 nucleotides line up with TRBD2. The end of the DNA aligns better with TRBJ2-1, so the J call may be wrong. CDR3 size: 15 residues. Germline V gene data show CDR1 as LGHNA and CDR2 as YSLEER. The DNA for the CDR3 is TGCGCCAGCAGCCAAGATACTAGCGGGAGTAGTGGGCAGTTCTTC. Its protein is CASSQDTSGSSGQFF.

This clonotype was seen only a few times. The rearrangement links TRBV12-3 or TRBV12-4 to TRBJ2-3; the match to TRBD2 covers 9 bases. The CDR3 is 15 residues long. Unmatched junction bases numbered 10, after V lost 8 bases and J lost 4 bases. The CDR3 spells CASGQPGLAPDTQYF. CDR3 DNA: TGTGCCAGCGGCCAACCGGGACTAGCTCCAGATACGCAGTATTTT.